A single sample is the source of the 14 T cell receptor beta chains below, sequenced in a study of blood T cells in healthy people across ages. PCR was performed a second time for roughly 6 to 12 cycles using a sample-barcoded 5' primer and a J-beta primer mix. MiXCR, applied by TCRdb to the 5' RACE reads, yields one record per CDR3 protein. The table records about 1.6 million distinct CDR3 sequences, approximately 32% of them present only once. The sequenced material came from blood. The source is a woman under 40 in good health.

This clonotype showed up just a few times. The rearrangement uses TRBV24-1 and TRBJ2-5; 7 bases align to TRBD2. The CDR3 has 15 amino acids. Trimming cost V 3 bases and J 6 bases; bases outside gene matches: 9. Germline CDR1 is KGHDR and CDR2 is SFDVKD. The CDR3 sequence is CATSDPRGEEKTQYF. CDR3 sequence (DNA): TGTGCCACCAGTGATCCCCGGGGGGAGGAGAAGACCCAGTACTTC.

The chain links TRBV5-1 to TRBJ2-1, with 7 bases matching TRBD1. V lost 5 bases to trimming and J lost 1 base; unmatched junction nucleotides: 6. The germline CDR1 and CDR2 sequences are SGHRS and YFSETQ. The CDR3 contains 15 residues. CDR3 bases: TGCGCCAGCAGTAAGGGACAGCAGTCCTACAATGAGCAGTTCTTC. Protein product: CASSKGQQSYNEQFF.

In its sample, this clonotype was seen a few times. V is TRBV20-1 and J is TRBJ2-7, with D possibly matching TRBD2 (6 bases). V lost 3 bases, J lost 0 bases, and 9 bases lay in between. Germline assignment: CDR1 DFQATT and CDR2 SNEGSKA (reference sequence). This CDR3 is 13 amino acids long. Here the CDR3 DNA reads TGCAGTGCTAGGGGGGGATTCTCCTACGAGCAGTACTTC. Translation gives CSARGGFSYEQYF.

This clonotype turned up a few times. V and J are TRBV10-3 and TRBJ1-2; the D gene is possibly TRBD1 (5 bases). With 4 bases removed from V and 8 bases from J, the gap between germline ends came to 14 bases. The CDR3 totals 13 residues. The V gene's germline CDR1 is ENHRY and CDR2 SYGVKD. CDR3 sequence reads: CAISADSLAGYTF. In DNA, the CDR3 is TGTGCCATCAGTGCCGACAGTCTCGCCGGCTACACCTTC.

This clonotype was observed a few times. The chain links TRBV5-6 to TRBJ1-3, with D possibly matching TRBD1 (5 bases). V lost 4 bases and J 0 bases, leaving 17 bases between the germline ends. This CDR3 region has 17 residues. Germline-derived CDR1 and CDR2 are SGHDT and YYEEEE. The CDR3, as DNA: TGTGCCAGCAGCCGCTCTAGGGGCCTGTACTCTGGAAACACCATATATTTT. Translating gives CASSRSRGLYSGNTIYF.

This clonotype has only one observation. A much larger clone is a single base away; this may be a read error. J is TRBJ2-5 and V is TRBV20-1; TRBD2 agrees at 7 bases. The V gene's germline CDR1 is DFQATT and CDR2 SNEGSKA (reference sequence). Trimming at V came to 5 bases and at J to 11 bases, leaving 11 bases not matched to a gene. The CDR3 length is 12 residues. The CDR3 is CSAWEGGDEQYF. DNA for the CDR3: TGCAGTGCTTGGGAGGGAGGGGATGAGCAGTACTTC.

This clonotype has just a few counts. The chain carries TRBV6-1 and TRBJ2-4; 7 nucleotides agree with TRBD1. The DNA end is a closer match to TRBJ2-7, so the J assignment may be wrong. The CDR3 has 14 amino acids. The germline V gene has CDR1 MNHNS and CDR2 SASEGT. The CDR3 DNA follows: TGTGCCAGCAGTGGACAGGGTGAAATATACGAGCAGTACTTC. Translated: CASSGQGEIYEQYF.

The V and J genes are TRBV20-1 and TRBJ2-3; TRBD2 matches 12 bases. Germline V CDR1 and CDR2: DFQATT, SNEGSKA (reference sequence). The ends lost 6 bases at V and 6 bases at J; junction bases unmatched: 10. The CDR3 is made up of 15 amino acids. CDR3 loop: CSATGTSGLLDTQYF. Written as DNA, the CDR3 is TGCAGTGCCACCGGGACTAGCGGGCTTTTGGATACGCAGTATTTT.

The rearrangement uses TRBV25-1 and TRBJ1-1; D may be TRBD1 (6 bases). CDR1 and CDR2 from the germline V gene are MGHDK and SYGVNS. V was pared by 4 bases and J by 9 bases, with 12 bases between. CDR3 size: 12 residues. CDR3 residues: CASSVTGGQAFF. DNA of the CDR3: TGTGCCAGCAGTGTAACCGGGGGCCAAGCTTTCTTT.

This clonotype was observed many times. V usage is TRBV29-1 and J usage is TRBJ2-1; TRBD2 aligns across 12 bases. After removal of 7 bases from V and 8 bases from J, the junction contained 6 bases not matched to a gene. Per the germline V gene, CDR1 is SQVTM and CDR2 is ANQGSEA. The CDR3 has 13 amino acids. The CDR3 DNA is TGCAGCGCTAGGACTAGCGGGACCGATGAGCAGTTCTTC. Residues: CSARTSGTDEQFF.

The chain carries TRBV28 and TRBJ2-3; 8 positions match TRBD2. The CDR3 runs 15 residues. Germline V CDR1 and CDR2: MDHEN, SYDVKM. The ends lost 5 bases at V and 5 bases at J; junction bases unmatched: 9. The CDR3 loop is CASSAPGLGGDTQYF. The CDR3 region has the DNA TGTGCCAGCAGTGCTCCGGGACTAGGGGGAGATACGCAGTATTTT.

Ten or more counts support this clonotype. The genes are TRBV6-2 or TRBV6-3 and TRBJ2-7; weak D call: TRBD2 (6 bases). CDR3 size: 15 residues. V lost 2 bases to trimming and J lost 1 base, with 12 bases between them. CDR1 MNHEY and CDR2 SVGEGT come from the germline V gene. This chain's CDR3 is CASSYTRDSSYEQYF. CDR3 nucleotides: TGTGCCAGCAGTTACACTCGGGACTCGTCCTACGAGCAGTACTTC.

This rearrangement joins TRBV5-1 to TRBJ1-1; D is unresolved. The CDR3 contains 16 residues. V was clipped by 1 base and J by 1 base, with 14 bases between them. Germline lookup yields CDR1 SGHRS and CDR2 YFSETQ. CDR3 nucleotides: TGCGCCAGCAGCTTGTTCTCAGTGCCGTCGAACACTGAAGCTTTCTTT. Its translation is CASSLFSVPSNTEAFF.

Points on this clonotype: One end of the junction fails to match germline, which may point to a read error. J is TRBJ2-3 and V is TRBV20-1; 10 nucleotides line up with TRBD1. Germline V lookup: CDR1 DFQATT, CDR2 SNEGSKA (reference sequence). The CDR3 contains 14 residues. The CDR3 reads CSANDRGRGDAQYF. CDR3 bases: TGCAGTGCTAACGACAGGGGGCGAGGAGATGCGCAGTATTTT.